This T cell receptor (beta chain) originates from a study of T cell responses to AZD1222 COVID-19 vaccine. General observations from the study: Donors in the cohort were predominantly white British and more often female, and clonal diversity was possibly underestimated. Spike-specific TCR breadth and depth rose after two AZD1222 doses.

Assay used: immunoSEQ multiplex PCR; TCRdb lists only in-frame clones, some missing. The repertoire consists of some 110,000 clones, with roughly 92% occurring once and the leading ten covering 4% to 5.5%. In the case of this clone: What it binds is unknown.

The sample in question was peripheral blood, obtained on day 0 of AZD1222 vaccination. The clonotype originates from an adult in good health.

CDR3: CANQGQGETDTQYF. DNA for the CDR3: TGTGCCAATCAGGGACAGGGGGAGACAGATACGCAGTATTTT. V usage is TRBV6-5 and J usage is TRBJ2-3; 11 bases align to TRBD1. The germline V gene encodes CDR1 MNHEY and CDR2 SVGAGI. Unmatched junction bases numbered 6, after V lost 10 bases and J lost 3 bases. The length of the CDR3 is 14 residues.